The 10 T cell receptor beta chains reported below all come from one sample, sequenced in a study of T-cell memory formation after mild COVID-19. TCRdb re-analysed the 5' RACE reads in MiXCR, keeping a single row per CDR3 protein. The repertoire has roughly 320,000 distinct CDR3 sequences, around 28% of them found once; the top ten carry roughly 13%. Sequencing was carried out using PBMCs or a T cell subset sorted from them (not recorded which). These receptor sequences come from an adult woman who had mild COVID-19 (a few samples of this study predate the infection). Cell type and time point are not known.

The genes are TRBV30 and TRBJ1-5; D is unclear. V lost 3 bases and J 6 bases, leaving 12 bases between the germline ends. Per germline, CDR1 GTSNPN and CDR2 SVGIG (reference sequence). CDR3 size: 13 residues. The chain's CDR3 is CAWRRREGQPQHF. CDR3 coding DNA: TGTGCCTGGAGACGTAGGGAGGGTCAGCCCCAGCATTTT.

J is TRBJ2-7 and V is TRBV25-1, with TRBD1 matching over 9 bases. The trim removed 4 bases at V and 2 bases at J, leaving 3 bases unmatched. The V gene's germline CDR1 is MGHDK and CDR2 SYGVNS. The length of the CDR3 is 14 residues. This CDR3 is CASSGGTGPYEQYF. The CDR3 bases are TGTGCCAGCAGTGGTGGGACAGGGCCCTACGAGCAGTACTTC.

V usage is TRBV3-1 and J usage is TRBJ2-7; D is possibly TRBD1 (6 bases). Germline V gene sequence: CDR1 LGHDT, CDR2 YNNKEL (reference sequence). The V and J ends lost 2 bases and 0 bases respectively, with 8 bases between them. The CDR3 length is 14 residues. The chain's CDR3 is CASSQRDNSYEQYF. DNA for the CDR3: TGTGCCAGCAGCCAACGGGACAACTCCTACGAGCAGTACTTC.

This clonotype has just a few counts. V is TRBV6-5 and J is TRBJ1-2; no firm D call. The CDR3 extends over 13 amino acids. The V and J ends lost 0 bases and 4 bases respectively, with 6 bases between them. Germline values: CDR1 MNHEY, CDR2 SVGAGI. CDR3 in DNA: TGTGCCAGCAGTTACTCCGACGGCTATGGCTACACCTTC. It specifies CASSYSDGYGYTF.

V gene TRBV9 combines with J gene TRBJ1-1, with a weak D call TRBD1 (5 bases). Germline CDR1 and CDR2: SGDLS and YYNGEE. V lost 2 bases and J lost 6, with 17 bases in between. The CDR3 runs 15 residues. The CDR3 sequence is CASSVSDIGGAEAFF. The CDR3 DNA sequence: TGTGCCAGCAGCGTCTCGGACATCGGTGGGGCTGAAGCTTTCTTT.

This clonotype was counted between two and nine times. The chain carries TRBV24-1 and TRBJ1-1, with a tentative D call TRBD1 (6 bases). The CDR3 runs to 15 residues. V lost 2 bases and J 1 base, leaving 10 bases between the germline ends. Germline V gene sequence: CDR1 KGHDR, CDR2 SFDVKD. The CDR3 sequence: CATSDSWGQNTEAFF. The DNA for the CDR3 is TGTGCCACCAGTGATTCGTGGGGACAGAACACTGAAGCTTTCTTT.

This clonotype occurred a few times. This rearrangement joins TRBV9 to TRBJ1-1, with 7 bases identical to TRBD1. Germline lookup yields CDR1 SGDLS and CDR2 YYNGEE. V shed 0 bases, J shed 2 bases, and the junction held 10 bases outside the gene matches. The CDR3 extends over 17 amino acids. The CDR3 loop reads CASSVAAATGINTEAFF. The DNA for the CDR3 is TGTGCCAGCAGCGTAGCCGCCGCGACAGGGATTAACACTGAAGCTTTCTTT.

This clonotype was detected a few times. This chain uses TRBV7-9 with TRBJ2-7; D remains unclear. The V and J ends lost 3 bases and 5 bases respectively, with 11 bases between them. CDR1 is SEHNR and CDR2 is FQNEAQ in the germline V gene (reference sequence). The CDR3 extends over 13 amino acids. The CDR3 nucleotides read TGTGCCAGCAGCTTGGCCGGTACGAACGAGCAGTACTTC. It translates to CASSLAGTNEQYF.

There are many counts of this clonotype. The gene calls are TRBV4-1 and TRBJ2-5, with TRBD2 matching 11 bases. Germline lookup yields CDR1 MGHRA and CDR2 YSYEKL. The CDR3 contains 17 residues. Losses at the gene ends were 0 bases for V and 4 bases for J; bases not matched to a gene: 7. CDR3 nucleotide sequence: TGCGCCAGCAGCCAAGACCCGGGACTAGCGGTTCCAGAGACCCAGTACTTC. It codes for CASSQDPGLAVPETQYF.

The rearrangement links TRBV5-1 to TRBJ2-3; D remains ambiguous. V lost 4 bases to trimming and J lost 6 bases, with 15 bases between them. CDR3 length equals 14 residues. Germline V lookup: CDR1 SGHRS, CDR2 YFSETQ. The CDR3 sequence is CASSPALVGDTQYF. As DNA, the CDR3 is TGCGCCAGCAGCCCGGCCCTGGTCGGGGATACGCAGTATTTT.